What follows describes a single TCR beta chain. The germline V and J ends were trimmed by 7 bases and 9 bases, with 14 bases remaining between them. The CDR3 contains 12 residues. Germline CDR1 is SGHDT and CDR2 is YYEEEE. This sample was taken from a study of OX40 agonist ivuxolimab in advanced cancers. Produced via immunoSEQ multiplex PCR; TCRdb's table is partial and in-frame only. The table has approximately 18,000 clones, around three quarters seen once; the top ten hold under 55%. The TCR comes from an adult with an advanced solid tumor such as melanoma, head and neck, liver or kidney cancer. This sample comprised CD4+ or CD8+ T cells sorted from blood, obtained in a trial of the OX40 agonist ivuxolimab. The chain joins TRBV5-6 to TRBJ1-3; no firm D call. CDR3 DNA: TGTGCCAGCGGCTCGAATGGAGTCACCATATATTTT. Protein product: CASGSNGVTIYF.